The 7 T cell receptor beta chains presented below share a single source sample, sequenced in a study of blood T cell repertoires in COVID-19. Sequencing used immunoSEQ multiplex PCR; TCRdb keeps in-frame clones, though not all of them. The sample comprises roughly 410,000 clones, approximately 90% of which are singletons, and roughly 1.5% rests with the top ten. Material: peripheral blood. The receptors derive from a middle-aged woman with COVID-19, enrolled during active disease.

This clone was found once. The CDR3 DNA follows: TGTGCCAGCAGTAGAACAACTAGGATTAATGGCTACACCTTC. This gives the protein CASSRTTRINGYTF. The chain uses TRBV2 and TRBJ1-2; D is ambiguous. The germline V gene has CDR1 SNHLY and CDR2 FYNNEI. The CDR3 has 14 amino acids. V was cut by 5 bases and J by 6 bases, with 16 bases left in between.

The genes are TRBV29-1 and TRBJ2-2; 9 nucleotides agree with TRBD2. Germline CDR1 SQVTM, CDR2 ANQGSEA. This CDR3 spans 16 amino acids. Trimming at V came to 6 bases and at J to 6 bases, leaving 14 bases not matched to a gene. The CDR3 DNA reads TGCAGCGTGTGGGGACTAAGCGGGAGGATGGCCGGGGAGCTGTTTTTT. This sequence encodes CSVWGLSGRMAGELFF.

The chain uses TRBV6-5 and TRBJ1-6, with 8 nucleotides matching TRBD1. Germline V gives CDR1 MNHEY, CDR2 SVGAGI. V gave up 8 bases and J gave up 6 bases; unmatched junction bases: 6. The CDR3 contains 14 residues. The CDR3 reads CASLRDRTNSPLHF. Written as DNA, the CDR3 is TGTGCCAGCCTCCGGGACAGGACTAATTCACCCCTCCACTTT.

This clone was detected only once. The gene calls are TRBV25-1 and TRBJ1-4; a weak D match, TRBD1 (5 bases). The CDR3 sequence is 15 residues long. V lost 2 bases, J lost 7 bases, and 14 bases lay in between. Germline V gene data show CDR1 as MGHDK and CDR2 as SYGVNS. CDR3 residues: CASSERGAQGEKLFF. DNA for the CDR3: TGTGCCAGCAGTGAACGCGGTGCTCAGGGTGAAAAACTGTTTTTT.

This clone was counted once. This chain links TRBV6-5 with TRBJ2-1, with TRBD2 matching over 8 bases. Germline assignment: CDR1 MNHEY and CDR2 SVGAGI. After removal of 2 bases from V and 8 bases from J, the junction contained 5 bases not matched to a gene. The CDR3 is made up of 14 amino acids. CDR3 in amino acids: CASSYLTSVDEQFF. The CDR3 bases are TGTGCCAGCAGTTACCTGACTAGCGTCGATGAGCAGTTCTTC.

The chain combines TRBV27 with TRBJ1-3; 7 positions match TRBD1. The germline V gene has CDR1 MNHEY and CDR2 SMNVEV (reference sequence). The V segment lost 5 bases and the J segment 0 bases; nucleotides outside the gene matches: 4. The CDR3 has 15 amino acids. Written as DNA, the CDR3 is TGTGCCAGCAGTCTGGGACAGTTCTCTGGAAACACCATATATTTT. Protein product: CASSLGQFSGNTIYF.

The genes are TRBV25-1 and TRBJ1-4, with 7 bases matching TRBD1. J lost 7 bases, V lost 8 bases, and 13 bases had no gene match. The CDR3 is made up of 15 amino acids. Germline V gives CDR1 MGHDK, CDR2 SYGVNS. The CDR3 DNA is TGTGCCAGCGGGCCCTTCTCCGGGACAGTTGAAAAACTGTTTTTT. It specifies CASGPFSGTVEKLFF.